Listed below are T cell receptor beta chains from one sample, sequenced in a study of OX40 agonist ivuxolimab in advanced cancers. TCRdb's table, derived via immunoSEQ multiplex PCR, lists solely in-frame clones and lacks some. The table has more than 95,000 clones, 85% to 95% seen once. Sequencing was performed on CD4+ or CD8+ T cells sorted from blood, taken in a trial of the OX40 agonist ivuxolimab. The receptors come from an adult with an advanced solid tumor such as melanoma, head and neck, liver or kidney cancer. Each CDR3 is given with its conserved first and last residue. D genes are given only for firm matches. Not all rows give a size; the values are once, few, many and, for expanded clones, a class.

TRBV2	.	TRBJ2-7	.	TGTGCCAGCACGGGAGAGATTTGGCACGAGCAGTACTTC	CASTGEIWHEQYF
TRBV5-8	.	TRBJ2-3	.	TGTGCCAGCAGCTTGGGTTTGGGGGATACGCAGTATTTT	CASSLGLGDTQYF
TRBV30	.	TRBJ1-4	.	TGTGCCTGGGACTCTGCTAGGGGAAAACTGTTTTTT	CAWDSARGKLFF
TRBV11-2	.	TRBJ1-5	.	TGTGCCAGCAGCCGTGGGGGTGGTCAGCCCCAGCATTTT	CASSRGGGQPQHF
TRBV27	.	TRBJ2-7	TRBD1	TGTGCCAGCAGTACAAACAGGGGTTTCTCTTACGAGCAGTACTTC	CASSTNRGFSYEQYF
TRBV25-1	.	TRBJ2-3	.	TGTGCCAGCAGCCTCAGCACAGATACGCAGTATTTT	CASSLSTDTQYF
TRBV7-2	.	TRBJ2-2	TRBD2	TGTGCCAGCAGCTTAGATACGACTAGCGGGAGAGCCGGGGAGCTGTTTTTT	CASSLDTTSGRAGELFF
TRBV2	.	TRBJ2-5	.	TGTGCCAGCACGTCGGGAGAGGTGGAGACCCAGTACTTC	CASTSGEVETQYF
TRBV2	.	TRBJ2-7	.	TGTGCCAGCAGTGAAGCGGGCAGGGCCTACGAGCAGTACTTC	CASSEAGRAYEQYF
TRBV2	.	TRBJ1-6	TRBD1	TGTGCCAGCAGCCGGACAGGGGAGGGCTCACCCCTCCACTTT	CASSRTGEGSPLHF
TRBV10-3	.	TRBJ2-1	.	TGTGCCATCAGTGAGGGGGCTACTTACAATGAGCAGTTCTTC	CAISEGATYNEQFF
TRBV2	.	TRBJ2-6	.	TGTGCCAGCAGTACCTCGTCCGGGGCCAACGTCCTGACTTTC	CASSTSSGANVLTF
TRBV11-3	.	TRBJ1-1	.	TGTGCCAGCAGCTTACCCCAAAGGCGACACCTGGGCACTGAAGCTTTCTTT	CASSLPQRRHLGTEAFF
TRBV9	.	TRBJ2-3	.	TGTGCCAGCAGCGTAGTATACACAGATACGCAGTATTTT	CASSVVYTDTQYF
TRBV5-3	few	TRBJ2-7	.	TGTGCCAGAAGCCGGGACAACCGCTACGAGCAGTACTTC	CARSRDNRYEQYF
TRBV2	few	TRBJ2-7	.	TGTGCCAGCAGTGAATTTGCTAGCTTCTACGAGCAGTACTTC	CASSEFASFYEQYF
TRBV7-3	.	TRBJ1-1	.	TGTGCCAGCAGCCCCTATACAGCAGGGAAGGGAACTGAAGCTTTCTTT	CASSPYTAGKGTEAFF
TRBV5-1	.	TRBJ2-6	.	TGCGCCAGCAGCTTGGGTGGGTACTCTGGGGCCAACGTCCTGACTTTC	CASSLGGYSGANVLTF
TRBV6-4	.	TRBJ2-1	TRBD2	TGTGCCAGCAGTGTTCTAGCGGGAGCAGCCTACAATGAGCAGTTCTTC	CASSVLAGAAYNEQFF
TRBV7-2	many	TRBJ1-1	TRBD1	TGTGCCAGCAGCTTAGAAAGGACAGGGAACACTGAAGCTTTCTTT	CASSLERTGNTEAFF
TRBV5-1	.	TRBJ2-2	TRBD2	TGCGCCAGCAGCTTGGGAAGCGGGAGCGCCGGGGAGCTGTTTTTT	CASSLGSGSAGELFF
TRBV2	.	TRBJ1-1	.	TGTGCCAGCCGACAGGTGAACACTGAAGCTTTCTTT	CASRQVNTEAFF
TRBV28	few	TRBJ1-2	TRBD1	TGTGCCAGCAGTGAGGTGGGACAGCTTTATGGCTACACCTTC	CASSEVGQLYGYTF
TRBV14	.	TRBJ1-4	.	TGTGCCAGCAGCTATGACCGGGTGGGCGAAAAACTGTTTTTT	CASSYDRVGEKLFF
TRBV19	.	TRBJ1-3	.	TGTGCCAGTAGTATAGCTGGAAACACCATATATTTT	CASSIAGNTIYF
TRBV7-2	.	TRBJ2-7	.	TGTGCCAGCAGCTTAGGGCTCCTTGACCACGAGCAGTACTTC	CASSLGLLDHEQYF
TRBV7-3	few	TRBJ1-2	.	TGTGCCAGCAGCTTAATGTCCGGCCGAGGCTACACCTTC	CASSLMSGRGYTF
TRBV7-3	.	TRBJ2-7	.	TGTGCCGGCAGCCAGCAGGTCACGGCTTACGAGCAGTACTTC	CAGSQQVTAYEQYF
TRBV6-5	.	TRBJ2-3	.	TGTGCCAGCAGGACTAGTCTTGCGACAGATACGCAGTATTTT	CASRTSLATDTQYF
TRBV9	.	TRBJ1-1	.	TGTGCCAGCAGCCCGACCCACCTCAGGGAGAACACTGAAGCTTTCTTT	CASSPTHLRENTEAFF
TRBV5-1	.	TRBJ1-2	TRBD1	TGCGCCAGCAGTGCGGGACAGGGGGCCGACTTGGGCTATGGCTACACCTTC	CASSAGQGADLGYGYTF
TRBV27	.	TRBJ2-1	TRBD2	TGTGCCAGCAGTTTCCCCGGGACTAGCGGGAGCTATGAGCAGTTCTTC	CASSFPGTSGSYEQFF
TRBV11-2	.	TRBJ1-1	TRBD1	TGTGCCAGCAGCGTGGGGACAGGGCCGAACACTGAAGCTTTCTTT	CASSVGTGPNTEAFF
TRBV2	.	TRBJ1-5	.	TGTGCCAGCAGTGAGTTGTCAGGGATAGCAGGCAATCAGCCCCAGCATTTT	CASSELSGIAGNQPQHF
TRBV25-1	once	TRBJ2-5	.	TGTGCCAGCAGTGGCAGACAGGGAGGAGAGACCCAGTACTTC	CASSGRQGGETQYF
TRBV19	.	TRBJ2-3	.	TGTGCCAGTAGCCTACAGGGCCTCACAGATACGCAGTATTTT	CASSLQGLTDTQYF
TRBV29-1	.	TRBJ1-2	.	TGCAGCGCCCTAGGGGGGATTGGTGGCTACACCTTC	CSALGGIGGYTF